This entry describes one T cell receptor (beta chain). This specimen comes from a study of T cells in Graves' hyperthyroidism and ophthalmopathy. Using RNA transcripts as the source, TCR beta CDR3 regions were amplified. An initial round of RT-PCR targeting the TCR CDR3 relied on the HTBI primer set. One entry per CDR3 protein, called by TCRdb with MiXCR from the multiplex PCR reads. Of around 800,000 distinct CDR3 sequences listed, 35% to 40% are singletons. The CDR3 is made up of 17 amino acids. The V gene's germline CDR1 is PRHDT and CDR2 FYEKMQ (reference sequence). Between the trimmed V and J ends, which lost 6 bases and 3 bases, there was a span of 21 bases.

This clonotype originated in a man in his late teens or twenties with Graves' hyperthyroidism. The chain uses TRBV13 and TRBJ1-3; D is perhaps TRBD1 (6 bases). The sequencing input was blood. This CDR3 is CASSEYLDSVNGNTIYF. The CDR3 DNA is TGTGCCAGCAGTGAATATTTGGACAGCGTAAATGGAAACACCATATATTTT.